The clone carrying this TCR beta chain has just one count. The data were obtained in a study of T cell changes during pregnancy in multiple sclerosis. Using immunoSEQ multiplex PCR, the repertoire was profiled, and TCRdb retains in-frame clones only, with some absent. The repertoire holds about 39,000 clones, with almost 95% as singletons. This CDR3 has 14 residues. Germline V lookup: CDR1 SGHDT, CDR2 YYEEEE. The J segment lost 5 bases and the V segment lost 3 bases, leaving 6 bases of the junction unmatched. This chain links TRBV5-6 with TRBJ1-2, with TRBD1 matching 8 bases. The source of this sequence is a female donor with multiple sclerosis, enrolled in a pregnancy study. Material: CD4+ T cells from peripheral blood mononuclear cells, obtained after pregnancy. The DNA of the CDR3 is TGTGCCAGCAGCTCCTGGGACAGGAATTATGGCTACACCTTC. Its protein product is CASSSWDRNYGYTF.